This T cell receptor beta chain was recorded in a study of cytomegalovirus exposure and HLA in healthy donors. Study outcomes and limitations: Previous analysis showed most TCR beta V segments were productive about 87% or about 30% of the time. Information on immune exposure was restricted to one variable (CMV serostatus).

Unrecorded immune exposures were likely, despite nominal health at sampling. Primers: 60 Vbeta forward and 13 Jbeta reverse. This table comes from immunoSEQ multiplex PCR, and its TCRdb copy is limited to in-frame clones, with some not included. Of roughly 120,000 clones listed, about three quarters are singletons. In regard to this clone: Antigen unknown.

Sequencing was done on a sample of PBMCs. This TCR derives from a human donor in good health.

The CDR3 DNA reads TGTGCCAGCAGCCCCTCAGGCGGCAATCAGCCCCAGCATTTT. Translated, it gives CASSPSGGNQPQHF. The chain uses TRBV27 and TRBJ1-5, with D unresolved. CDR1 is MNHEY and CDR2 is SMNVEV in the germline V gene (reference sequence). V lost 6 bases and J lost 2, with 11 bases in between. This CDR3 contains 14 residues.